This record looks at one T cell receptor beta chain sequence and its context. Its antigen is unidentified. This entry comes from a study of T cell repertoires in cytomegalovirus infection. Study-level background: Public TCR beta signatures marked donors with CMV infection and the matching HLA. Findings of the study overall: Identification of carriers of CMV plus the relevant HLA was achieved through cumulative public TCR beta family frequency. Predominance within the ex vivo response was attributable to HLA-C-restricted CMV-specific TCR beta clonotypes.

The CDR3 has 16 amino acids. Germline CDR1 and CDR2: SEHNR and FQNEAQ (reference sequence). Trimming removed 2 bases from V and 6 bases from J, with 20 bases in between. TCRdb itself ran the reads through MiXCR, one entry per CDR3 protein. The sample consists of fewer than 1,000,000 distinct CDR3 sequences, about 33% of them appearing once. This TCR came from a human donor in good health (CMV status not recorded). Some clones in this sample may be carry-over from other donors' samples. The input for sequencing was cultured CD8+ T cells from PBMCs, taken from culture after CMV antigen stimulation. The chain carries TRBV7-9 and TRBJ2-7; tentatively, D is TRBD1 (5 bases). In nucleotides, the CDR3 is TGTGCCAGCAGCTTAAATGGAAGGGGCCTAGACGGCGAGCAGTACTTC. Its protein is CASSLNGRGLDGEQYF.